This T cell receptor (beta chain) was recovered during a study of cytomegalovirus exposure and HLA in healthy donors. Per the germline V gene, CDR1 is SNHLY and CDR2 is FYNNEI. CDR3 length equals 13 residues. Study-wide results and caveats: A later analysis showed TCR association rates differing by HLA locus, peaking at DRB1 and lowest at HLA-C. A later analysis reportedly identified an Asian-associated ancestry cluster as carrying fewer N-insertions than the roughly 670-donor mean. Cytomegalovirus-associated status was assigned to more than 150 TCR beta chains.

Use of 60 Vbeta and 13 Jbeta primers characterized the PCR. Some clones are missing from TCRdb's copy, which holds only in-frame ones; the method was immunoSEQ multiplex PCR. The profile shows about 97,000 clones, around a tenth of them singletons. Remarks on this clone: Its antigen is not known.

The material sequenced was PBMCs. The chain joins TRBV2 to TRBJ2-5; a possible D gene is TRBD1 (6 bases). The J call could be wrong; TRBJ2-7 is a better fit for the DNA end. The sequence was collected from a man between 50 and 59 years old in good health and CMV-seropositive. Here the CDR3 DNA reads TGTGCCAGCAGTTATGACAGGACCGGCGAGCAGTACTTC. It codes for CASSYDRTGEQYF.